This T cell receptor (beta chain) was captured by sequencing in a study of T cells in Graves' hyperthyroidism and ophthalmopathy. For the study at large: Peripheral blood specimens were obtained at initial diagnosis, prior to any treatment.

Whole-study results and caveats: Most thyroid clonotypes expanded above 0.001 were also detected in blood.

This clonotype showed up just a few times. The target antigen is unknown. Amplified regions were TCR beta CDR3 sequences from RNA transcripts. In the first-round RT-PCR of the TCR CDR3, the HTBI primer set was used. A single record per CDR3 protein comes from TCRdb applying MiXCR to the multiplex PCR reads. The data contain under 350,000 distinct CDR3 sequences, roughly 18% of them seen just once; the ten biggest clones take up roughly 49%. The V end was cut by 0 bases, the J end by 5 bases, with 2 bases between. Germline V gene lookup returns CDR1 SNHLY and CDR2 FYNNEI. This CDR3 is 11 amino acids long.

The receptor's source is a woman between 50 and 59 years old with Graves' hyperthyroidism. Material: blood. The V and J genes are TRBV2 and TRBJ2-7; D unclear. The CDR3 loop is CASSEANEQYF. DNA for the CDR3: TGTGCCAGCAGTGAAGCGAACGAGCAGTACTTC.